This T cell receptor beta chain was observed in a study of T-cell memory formation after mild COVID-19. Regarding the study as a whole: Contracting clones from day 15 to 85 had balanced CD4/CD8; later expanders favoured CD4+.

Via MiXCR, TCRdb re-called the 5' RACE reads, giving one row per CDR3 protein. This sample has 150,000 to 200,000 distinct CDR3 sequences, with 10% to 15% found just once. This clonotype appeared a few times. The target antigen is unknown. The clonotype was recovered from a man between 18 and 35 years old who had mild COVID-19 (a few samples of this study predate the infection). Cell type and time point are not known. Sequencing used PBMCs or a T cell subset sorted from them (not recorded which).

In DNA form, the CDR3 reads TGTGCCAGCAGTGAAGCGGGCGGATCCTACGAGCAGTACGTC. Its protein is CASSEAGGSYEQYV. V gene TRBV6-1 combines with J gene TRBJ2-7; no definite D call. Germline CDR1 is MNHNS and CDR2 is SASEGT. The V gene lost 0 bases and the J gene lost 1 base, with 7 bases spanning the gap. CDR3 length: 14 amino acids.